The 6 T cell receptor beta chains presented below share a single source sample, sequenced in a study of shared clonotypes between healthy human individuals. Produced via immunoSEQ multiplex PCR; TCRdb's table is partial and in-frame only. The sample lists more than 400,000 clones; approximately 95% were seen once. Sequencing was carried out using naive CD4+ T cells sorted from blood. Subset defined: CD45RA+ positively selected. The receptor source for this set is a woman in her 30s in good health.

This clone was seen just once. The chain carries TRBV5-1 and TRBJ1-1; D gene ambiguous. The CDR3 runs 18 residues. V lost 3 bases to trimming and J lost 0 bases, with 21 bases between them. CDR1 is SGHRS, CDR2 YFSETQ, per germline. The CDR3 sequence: CASSSIYLDRMMNTEAFF. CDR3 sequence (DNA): TGCGCCAGCAGCTCCATTTACCTGGACCGCATGATGAACACTGAAGCTTTCTTT. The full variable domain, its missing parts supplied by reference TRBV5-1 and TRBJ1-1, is KAGVTQTPRYLIKTRGQQVTLSCSPISGHRSVSWYQQTPGQGLQFLFEYFSETQRNKGNFPGRFSGRQFSNSRSEMNVSTLELGDSALYLCASSSIYLDRMMNTEAFFGQGTRLTVV.

The DNA of the CDR3 is TGTGCCTGGAGTGGGGGGGAGCGGGCTTTAGGAAACACCATATATTTT. Protein product: CAWSGGERALGNTIYF. The chain couples TRBV30 to TRBJ1-3; D possibly corresponds to TRBD1 (5 bases). Germline CDR1 GTSNPN, CDR2 SVGIG (reference sequence). The CDR3 has 16 residues. V lost 1 base to trimming and J lost 4 bases, with 17 bases between them.

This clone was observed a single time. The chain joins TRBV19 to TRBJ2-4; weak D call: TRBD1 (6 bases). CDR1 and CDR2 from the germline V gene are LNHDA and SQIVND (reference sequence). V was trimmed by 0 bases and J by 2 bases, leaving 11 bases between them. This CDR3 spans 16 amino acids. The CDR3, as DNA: TGTGCCAGTAGTATAGACAGGGACATATCCAAAAACATTCAGTACTTC. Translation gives CASSIDRDISKNIQYF. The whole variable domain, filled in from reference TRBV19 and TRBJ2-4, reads DGGITQSPKYLFRKEGQNVTLSCEQNLNHDAMYWYRQDPGQGLRLIYYSQIVNDFQKGDIAEGYSVSREKKESFPLTVTSAQKNPTAFYLCASSIDRDISKNIQYFGAGTRLSVL.

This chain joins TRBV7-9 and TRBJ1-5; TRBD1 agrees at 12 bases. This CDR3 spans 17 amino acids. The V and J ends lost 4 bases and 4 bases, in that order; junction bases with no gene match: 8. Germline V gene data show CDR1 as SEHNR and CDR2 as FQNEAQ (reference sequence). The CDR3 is CASSSAGDRGRNQPQHF. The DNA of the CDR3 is TGTGCCAGCAGCTCAGCCGGGGACAGGGGGCGTAATCAGCCCCAGCATTTT.

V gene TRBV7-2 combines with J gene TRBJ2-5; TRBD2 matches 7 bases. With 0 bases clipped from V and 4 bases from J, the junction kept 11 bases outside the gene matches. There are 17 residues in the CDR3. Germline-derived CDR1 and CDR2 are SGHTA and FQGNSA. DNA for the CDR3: TGTGCCAGCAGCTTAGCCTTTAGAGTGGCGGGAGTAGAGACCCAGTACTTC. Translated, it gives CASSLAFRVAGVETQYF.

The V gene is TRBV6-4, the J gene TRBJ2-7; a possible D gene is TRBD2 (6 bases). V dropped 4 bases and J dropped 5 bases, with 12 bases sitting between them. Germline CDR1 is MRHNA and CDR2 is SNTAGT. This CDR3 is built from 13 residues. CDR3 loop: CASSVIGGDEQYF. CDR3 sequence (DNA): TGTGCCAGCAGTGTTATAGGAGGGGACGAGCAGTACTTC.